The 11 T cell receptor beta chains below come from one sample, sequenced in a study of T cells after yellow fever vaccination. MiXCR, run by TCRdb on the 5' RACE reads, gives a single entry per CDR3 protein. The table includes roughly 310,000 distinct CDR3 sequences, approximately 3.9% detected once. The specimen comprised PBMCs, sampled on the day of the yellow fever booster vaccination. Receptors originate from a man younger than 30 who received the YFV17D yellow fever vaccine.

In its sample, this clonotype was seen many times. A junction end diverges from the germline sequence, so it may reflect a read error. The chain is built from TRBV20-1 and TRBJ1-3; 10 nucleotides align to TRBD1. The germline V gene encodes CDR1 DFQATT and CDR2 SNEGSKA (reference sequence). The CDR3 totals 11 residues. CDR3 residues: CSARQSTGGAF. For the CDR3, the DNA is TGCAGTGCCAGACAGTCGACAGGGGGCGCCTTT.

This clonotype was seen many times. An end of the junction differs from the germline gene, which may be a read error. The rearrangement joins TRBV5-5 to TRBJ1-4; D not certain. The length of the CDR3 is 14 residues. In germline, CDR1 is SGHKS, CDR2 YYEKEE (reference sequence). The CDR3 sequence: CASRLGSAGEKLFF. The CDR3, as DNA: TGTGCCAGCAGGTTGGGCTCGGCTGGTGAAAAACTGTTTTTT.

This clonotype occurred many times. The chain employs TRBV7-3 and TRBJ2-3; 10 bases match TRBD1. V gave up 5 bases and J gave up 2 bases; unmatched junction bases: 7. CDR1 and CDR2 from the germline V gene are SGHTA and FQGTGA. The CDR3 length is 16 residues. CDR3 nucleotides: TGTGCCAGCAGCCCGGGCGGGACAGGGGCCACAGATACGCAGTATTTT. It yields the protein CASSPGGTGATDTQYF.

Many counts were recorded for this clonotype. V usage is TRBV7-2 and J usage is TRBJ2-5; 8 nucleotides agree with TRBD1. This CDR3 contains 15 residues. V lost 0 bases and J lost 5; bases outside the gene matches: 5. The V gene's germline CDR1 is SGHTA and CDR2 FQGNSA. This CDR3 reads CASSLAGTGGETQYF. In DNA, the CDR3 is TGTGCCAGCAGCTTAGCCGGGACAGGCGGGGAGACCCAGTACTTC.

This clonotype was counted many times. Written as DNA, the CDR3 is TGCGCCAGCAGCCAAGATTCGGGAGAAAGACTAGCCGGGGGTAATGAGCAGTTCTTC. Translating gives CASSQDSGERLAGGNEQFF. This chain joins TRBV4-1 and TRBJ2-1, with 7 bases aligning to TRBD2. The CDR3 has 19 residues. Trimming took 0 bases from V and 7 from J; bases not matched to a gene: 18. In germline, CDR1 is MGHRA, CDR2 YSYEKL.

This clonotype was recorded many times. V gene TRBV6-2 or TRBV6-3 combines with J gene TRBJ1-5; no firm D call. The CDR3 consists of 12 residues. Germline V gene sequence: CDR1 MNHEY, CDR2 SVGEGT. The ends were cut back, 7 bases at V and 0 bases at J, with 4 bases in the middle. CDR3 sequence reads: CASTDSNQPQHF. In DNA, the CDR3 is TGTGCCAGCACGGATAGCAATCAGCCCCAGCATTTT.

In this sample, this clonotype turned up a few times. The rearrangement links TRBV20-1 to TRBJ2-2; D gene uncertain. Germline values: CDR1 DFQATT, CDR2 SNEGSKA (reference sequence). The CDR3 loop spans 14 amino acids. V lost 3 bases to trimming and J lost 6 bases, with 14 bases between them. CDR3 coding DNA: TGCAGTGCTAGGAGCGCGATGGCAGCCGGGGAGCTGTTTTTT. This gives the protein CSARSAMAAGELFF.

The rearrangement links TRBV28 to TRBJ2-1; 13 bases match TRBD2. The CDR3 extends over 16 amino acids. With V trimmed by 6 bases and J by 4 bases, 6 bases remained unmatched. In germline, CDR1 is MDHEN, CDR2 SYDVKM. The CDR3 sequence is CASSLTSGGGYNEQFF. DNA of the CDR3: TGTGCCAGCAGCCTCACTAGCGGGGGGGGTTACAATGAGCAGTTCTTC.

This clonotype was observed many times. The CDR3 sequence: CASSRPGGYNEQFF. In nucleotides, the CDR3 is TGTGCCAGCAGCAGACCCGGGGGGTACAATGAGCAGTTCTTC. The J gene is TRBJ2-1, the V gene TRBV11-2; TRBD2 matches 7 bases. J was trimmed by 4 bases and V by 5 bases; bases with no gene match: 5. The germline CDR1 and CDR2 sequences are SGHAT and FQNNGV. The length of the CDR3 is 14 residues. The full variable domain, in which reference TRBV11-2 and TRBJ2-1 provide the parts outside the CDR3, is EAGVAQSPRYKIIEKRQSVAFWCNPISGHATLYWYQQILGQGPKLLIQFQNNGVVDDSQLPKDRFSAERLKGVDSTLKIQPAKLEDSAVYLCASSRPGGYNEQFFGPGTRLTVL.

This clonotype was counted many times. V gene TRBV7-7 combines with J gene TRBJ2-1, with 11 positions matching TRBD2. The CDR3 runs to 16 residues. Looked up from germline, CDR1 is SSHAT and CDR2 is FNYEAQ (reference sequence). Unmatched junction bases numbered 8, after V lost 3 bases and J lost 7 bases. In DNA, the CDR3 is TGTGCCAGCAGCTTGACTGTAGCGGGGGGGCTAAATGAGCAGTTCTTC. Protein product: CASSLTVAGGLNEQFF.

This clonotype was detected many times. The chain carries TRBV4-3 and TRBJ1-4; TRBD1 is a possible D gene (5 bases). The CDR3 contains 13 residues. The V and J ends lost 0 bases and 6 bases respectively, with 5 bases between them. Germline values: CDR1 LGHNA, CDR2 YSLEER. The DNA of the CDR3 is TGCGCCAGCAGCCAAGAGACAGATGAAAAACTGTTTTTT. Amino acid sequence: CASSQETDEKLFF.